The clone carrying this TCR beta chain was counted only a few times. Its cognate antigen is unknown. This record comes from a study of blood T cells in healthy people across ages. On the study more broadly: Per every two T cells, about one barcoded beta molecule was captured by template switching. Whole-study results and caveats: Diversity of TCR beta per million T cells declined in a roughly linear way with age.

At least 6 micrograms of total RNA were extracted per sample. Primed by a sample-barcoded 5' primer and a J-beta primer mix, a second PCR proceeded for 7 to 11 cycles. Every sample produced at least 3 million CDR3-containing paired-end reads. TCRdb independently ran MiXCR on the 5' RACE reads; one entry per CDR3 protein. The data show about 1.1 million distinct CDR3 sequences, around two fifths seen once. The sample taken for sequencing was blood. This TCR derives from a man aged 18 to 35 in good health.

As DNA, the CDR3 is TGTGCCAGCAGCTACGACACTAGCAATCAGCCCCAGCATTTT. This encodes CASSYDTSNQPQHF. This chain uses TRBV7-9 with TRBJ1-5; no clear D gene. Germline CDR1 is SEHNR and CDR2 is FQNEAQ (reference sequence). V shed 4 bases and J shed 0 bases, with 7 bases lying between them. The CDR3 spans 14 residues.